The 10 T cell receptor beta chains given below trace back to one sample, sequenced in a study of cytomegalovirus exposure and HLA in healthy donors. Both 60 Vbeta primers and 13 Jbeta primers went into the PCR. Data came from immunoSEQ multiplex PCR; TCRdb stores just in-frame clones and leaves some out. The table shows some 160,000 clones, with 82% occurring only once. The sequencing input was PBMCs. The receptor set was obtained from a woman in her forties or fifties in good health and CMV-seronegative.

The chain carries TRBV5-1 and TRBJ2-3; the D gene is possibly TRBD1 (5 bases). The CDR3 has 14 residues. The V gene lost 0 bases and the J gene lost 2 bases, with 7 bases spanning the gap. Germline CDR1 SGHRS, CDR2 YFSETQ. The CDR3: CASSLVGATDTQYF. The CDR3 DNA reads TGCGCCAGCAGCTTGGTTGGGGCCACAGATACGCAGTATTTT.

The chain has TRBV9 and TRBJ2-3; TRBD2 aligns across 7 bases. This CDR3 spans 17 amino acids. The V segment lost 4 bases and the J segment 2 bases; nucleotides outside the gene matches: 13. Germline assignment: CDR1 SGDLS and CDR2 YYNGEE. The CDR3 coding sequence is TGTGCCAGCAGCCCAAGCCTCCGGGACTACGACACAGATACGCAGTATTTT. It translates to CASSPSLRDYDTDTQYF.

This clone has only a few counts. This chain connects TRBV7-8 to TRBJ2-5, with D possibly matching TRBD2 (7 bases). The DNA matches TRBJ2-7 better at its end, which makes the J call doubtful. The germline V gene encodes CDR1 SGHVS and CDR2 FQNEAQ. The length of the CDR3 is 16 residues. The CDR3 loop is CASSLMGGGATYEQYF. As DNA, the CDR3 is TGTGCCAGCAGCCTCATGGGGGGGGGCGCGACCTACGAGCAGTACTTC.

This chain joins TRBV5-1 and TRBJ2-5; 14 bases are shared with TRBD2. In germline, CDR1 is SGHRS, CDR2 YFSETQ. The J segment lost 1 base and the V segment lost 4 bases, leaving 6 bases of the junction unmatched. There are 17 residues in the CDR3. The CDR3 loop is CASSRGLAGDLQETQYF. CDR3 DNA: TGCGCCAGCAGCCGGGGACTAGCGGGAGACCTCCAAGAGACCCAGTACTTC.

The chain joins TRBV7-9 to TRBJ2-7; 8 positions match TRBD2. Germline CDR1 and CDR2: SEHNR and FQNEAQ (reference sequence). The ends lost 5 bases at V and 0 bases at J; junction bases unmatched: 6. The CDR3 covers 15 residues. CDR3 coding DNA: TGTGCCAGCAGCCCACGGGGGGGAGGCTCCTACGAGCAGTACTTC. Protein: CASSPRGGGSYEQYF.

This clone was detected only once. The chain combines TRBV11-3 with TRBJ2-1, with D perhaps matching TRBD2 (7 bases). The CDR3 has 13 amino acids. Germline CDR1 reads SGHNT; CDR2 reads YENEEA. Trimming shortened V by 5 bases and J by 7 bases, and 12 bases separated the two germline ends. The DNA for the CDR3 is TGTGCCAGCAGCCGCGAGGGGGGGAATGAGCAGTTCTTC. It is translated as CASSREGGNEQFF.

The rearrangement uses TRBV7-9 and TRBJ2-7; possible D gene TRBD2, 5 bases. V gave up 4 bases and J gave up 4 bases, with 23 bases separating them. The length of the CDR3 is 17 residues. Germline CDR1 and CDR2: SEHNR and FQNEAQ (reference sequence). The chain's CDR3 is CASSSPLGEGSRYEQYF. For the CDR3, the DNA is TGTGCCAGCAGCTCCCCTTTGGGAGAAGGGAGTCGGTACGAGCAGTACTTC.

Points on this clone: In the same sample, other DNA sequences code for this CDR3. The chain employs TRBV28 and TRBJ1-5, with a weak D call TRBD1 (5 bases). The V and J ends lost 6 bases and 3 bases respectively, with 15 bases between them. Germline V CDR1 and CDR2: MDHEN, SYDVKM. CDR3 size: 15 residues. Here the CDR3 reads CASSLLDRDNQPQHF. The CDR3, as DNA: TGTGCCAGCAGCCTCCTAGACAGAGACAATCAGCCCCAGCATTTT.

V gene TRBV7-6 combines with J gene TRBJ2-5; 10 bases are a match to TRBD1. The CDR3 sequence is 15 residues long. Germline CDR1 SGHVS, CDR2 FNYEAQ. Germline trimming cut 5 bases from V and 1 base from J; bases unmatched to any gene: 4. CDR3 nucleotide sequence: TGTGCCAGCAGCCTGGACAGGGGGAGCCAAGAGACCCAGTACTTC. Translation: CASSLDRGSQETQYF.

The J gene is TRBJ2-3, the V gene TRBV7-2; tentatively, D is TRBD2 (6 bases). Germline CDR1 SGHTA, CDR2 FQGNSA. This CDR3 spans 17 amino acids. Trimming shortened V by 5 bases and J by 0 bases, and 18 bases separated the two germline ends. The CDR3 DNA follows: TGTGCCAGCAGCCCGTCCCCCGGGGGTATTAGCACAGATACGCAGTATTTT. It specifies CASSPSPGGISTDTQYF. Filled out from reference TRBV7-2 and TRBJ2-3, the complete variable domain reads GAGVSQSPSNKVTEKGKDVELRCDPISGHTALYWYRQSLGQGLEFLIYFQGNSAPDKSGLPSDRFSAERTGGSVSTLTIQRTQQEDSAVYLCASSPSPGGISTDTQYFGPGTRLTVL.